The present T cell receptor (beta chain) was sequenced within a study of Tregs in tolerant kidney transplant recipients. The CDR3 is made up of 13 amino acids. Trimming stripped 1 base from V and 5 bases from J, with 9 bases between. The germline gives CDR1 SGHRS, CDR2 YFSETQ. The data were produced by immunoSEQ multiplex PCR, yet TCRdb's version contains in-frame clones alone and is incomplete. The repertoire has 120,000 or so clones, about 90% of them found once; the top ten carry approximately 0.62%. Unstimulated regulatory T cells (CD4+CD25+CD127-), CD4+CD25- non-regulatory cells, CD4 and CD8 cells were FACS-sorted from thawed PBMCs.

This receptor was identified in a human donor in good health. The V call is TRBV5-1, the J call TRBJ2-5; D possibly corresponds to TRBD1 (5 bases). Sequenced material: CD4+ T cells from blood. CDR3 protein: CASSLMGPETQYF. CDR3 coding DNA: TGCGCCAGCAGCTTGATGGGGCCGGAGACCCAGTACTTC.